This TCR beta chain was sequenced in a study of HIV-infected children after antiretroviral therapy interruption. The treatment was: PENTA 11 planned treatment interruption arm or continuous ART arm. A 3' RACE protocol on RNA, with unique molecular identifiers, produced the TCR library. TCRdb passed the 3' RACE reads through MiXCR, listing each CDR3 protein once. The sample lists about 46,000 distinct CDR3 sequences, 3.5% to 5% occurring once. The CDR3 has 15 amino acids. CDR1 is SGHAT, CDR2 FQNNGV, per germline. V lost 3 bases to trimming and J lost 0 bases, with 11 bases between them. This clonotype was counted at least ten times.

This specimen consisted of CD45RA+ CD4+ T cells from PBMCs, pooled from several time points, obtained from a donor given antiretroviral therapy, either interrupted or continuous. Sample subset: naive CD4+ CD45RA+ CD45RO- T cells. This receptor was taken from a pool of human donors with HIV. The chain links TRBV11-2 to TRBJ1-1; maybe TRBD1 (5 bases). CDR3: CASSFRWTMNTEAFF. The CDR3 DNA sequence: TGTGCCAGCAGCTTCCGATGGACAATGAACACTGAAGCTTTCTTT.